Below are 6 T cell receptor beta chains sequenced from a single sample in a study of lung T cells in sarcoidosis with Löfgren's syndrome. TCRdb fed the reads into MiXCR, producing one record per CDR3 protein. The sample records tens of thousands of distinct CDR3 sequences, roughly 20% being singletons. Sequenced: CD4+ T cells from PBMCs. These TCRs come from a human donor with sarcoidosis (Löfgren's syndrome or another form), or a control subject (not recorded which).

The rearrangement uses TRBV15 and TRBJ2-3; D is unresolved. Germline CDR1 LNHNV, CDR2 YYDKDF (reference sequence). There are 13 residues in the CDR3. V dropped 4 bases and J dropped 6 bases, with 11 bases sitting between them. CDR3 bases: TGTGCCACCAGCATAGGTGGGGTGGATACGCAGTATTTT. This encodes CATSIGGVDTQYF.

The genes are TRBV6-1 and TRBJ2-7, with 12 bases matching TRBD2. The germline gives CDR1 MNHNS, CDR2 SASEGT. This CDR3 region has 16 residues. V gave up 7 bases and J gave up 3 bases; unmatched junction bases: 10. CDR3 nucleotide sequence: TGTGCCAGCACCTCCGGGACTAGCGGGCACCGCTACGAGCAGTACTTC. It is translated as CASTSGTSGHRYEQYF.

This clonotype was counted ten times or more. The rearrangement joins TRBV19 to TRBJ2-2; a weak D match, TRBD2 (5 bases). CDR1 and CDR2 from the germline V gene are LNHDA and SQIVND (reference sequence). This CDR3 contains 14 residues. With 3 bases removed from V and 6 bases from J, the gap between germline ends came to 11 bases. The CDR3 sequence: CASSIQRFSGELFF. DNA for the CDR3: TGTGCCAGTAGTATTCAGCGGTTTTCCGGGGAGCTGTTTTTT. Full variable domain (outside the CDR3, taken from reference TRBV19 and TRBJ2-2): DGGITQSPKYLFRKEGQNVTLSCEQNLNHDAMYWYRQDPGQGLRLIYYSQIVNDFQKGDIAEGYSVSREKKESFPLTVTSAQKNPTAFYLCASSIQRFSGELFFGEGSRLTVL.

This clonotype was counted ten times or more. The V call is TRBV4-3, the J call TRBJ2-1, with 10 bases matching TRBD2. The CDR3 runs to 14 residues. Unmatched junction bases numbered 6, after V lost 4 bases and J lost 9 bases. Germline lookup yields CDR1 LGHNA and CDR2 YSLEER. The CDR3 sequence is CASSLGTSDPEQFF. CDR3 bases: TGCGCCAGCAGCCTTGGGACTAGCGACCCTGAGCAGTTCTTC.

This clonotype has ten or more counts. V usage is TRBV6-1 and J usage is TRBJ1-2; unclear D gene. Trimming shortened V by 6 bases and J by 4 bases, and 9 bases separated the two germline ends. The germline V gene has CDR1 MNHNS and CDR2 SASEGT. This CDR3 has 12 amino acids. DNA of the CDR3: TGTGCCAGCAGAACCGGGCCCTATGGCTACACCTTC. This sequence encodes CASRTGPYGYTF.

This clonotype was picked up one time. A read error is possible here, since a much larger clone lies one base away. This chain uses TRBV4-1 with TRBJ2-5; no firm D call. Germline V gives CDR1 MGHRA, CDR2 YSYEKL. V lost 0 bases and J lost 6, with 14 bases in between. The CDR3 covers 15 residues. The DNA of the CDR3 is TGCGCCAGCAGCCAAGACAGGTCCAGTGGCAAGACCCAGTACTTC. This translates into CASSQDRSSGKTQYF.